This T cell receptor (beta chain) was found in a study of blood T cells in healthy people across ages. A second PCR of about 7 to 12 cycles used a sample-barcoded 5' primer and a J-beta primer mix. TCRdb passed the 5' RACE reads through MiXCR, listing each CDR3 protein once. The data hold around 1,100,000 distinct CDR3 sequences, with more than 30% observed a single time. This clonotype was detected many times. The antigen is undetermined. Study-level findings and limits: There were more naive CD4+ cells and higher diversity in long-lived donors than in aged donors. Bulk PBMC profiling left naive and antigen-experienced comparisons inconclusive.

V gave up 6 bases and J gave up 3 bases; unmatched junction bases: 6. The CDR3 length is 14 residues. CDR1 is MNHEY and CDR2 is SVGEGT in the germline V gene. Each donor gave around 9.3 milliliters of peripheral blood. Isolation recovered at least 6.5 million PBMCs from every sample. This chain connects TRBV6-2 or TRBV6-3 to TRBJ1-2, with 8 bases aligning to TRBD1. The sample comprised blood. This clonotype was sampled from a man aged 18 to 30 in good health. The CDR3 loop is CASRIEGQDYGYTF. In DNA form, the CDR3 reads TGTGCCAGCAGAATCGAGGGACAGGACTATGGCTACACCTTC.